The clone carrying this TCR beta chain has at least ten counts. Its antigen is unknown. It was RNA transcripts that yielded the amplified TCR beta CDR3 regions. Carried out on the TCR CDR3, a first-round RT-PCR used the HTBI primer set. TCRdb redid the calling of the multiplex PCR reads with MiXCR, one entry per CDR3 protein. The repertoire holds about 570,000 distinct CDR3 sequences, with about 45% as singletons. These data originate in a study of T cells in Graves' hyperthyroidism and ophthalmopathy. The germline V gene encodes CDR1 SGHDT and CDR2 YYEEEE. CDR3 length: 16 residues. V shed 5 bases and J 0 bases; nucleotides not matched to a gene: 7. Points from the study as a whole: Ophthalmopathy was separated from stable hyperthyroidism by a 13 V-J model.

The specimen sequenced was peripheral blood or thyroid tissue (not recorded which). This chain connects TRBV5-6 to TRBJ1-5; 8 nucleotides align to TRBD1. This receptor was taken from an adult woman with Graves' disease, either hyperthyroidism or ophthalmopathy (not recorded which). The CDR3 loop is CASRKGQDASNQPQHF. The CDR3 DNA is TGTGCCAGCAGGAAGGGACAGGATGCTAGCAATCAGCCCCAGCATTTT. Looking up the rest from reference TRBV5-6 and TRBJ1-5 gives the full variable domain: DAGVTQSPTHLIKTRGQQVTLRCSPKSGHDTVSWYQQALGQGPQFIFQYYEEEERQRGNFPDRFSGHQFPNYSSELNVNALLLGDSALYLCASRKGQDASNQPQHFGDGTRLSIL.